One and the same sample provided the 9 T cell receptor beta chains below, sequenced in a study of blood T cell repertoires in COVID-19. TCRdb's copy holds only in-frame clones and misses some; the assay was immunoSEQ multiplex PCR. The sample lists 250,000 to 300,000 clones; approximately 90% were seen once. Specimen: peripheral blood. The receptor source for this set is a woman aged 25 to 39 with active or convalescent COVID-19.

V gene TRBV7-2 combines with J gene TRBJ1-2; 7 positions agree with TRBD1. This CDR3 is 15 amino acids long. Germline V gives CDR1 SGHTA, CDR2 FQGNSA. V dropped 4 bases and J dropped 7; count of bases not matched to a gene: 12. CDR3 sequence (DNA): TGTGCCAGCAGCTCCCAATCCTTACAGGGGCCTGGCTACACCTTC. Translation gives CASSSQSLQGPGYTF.

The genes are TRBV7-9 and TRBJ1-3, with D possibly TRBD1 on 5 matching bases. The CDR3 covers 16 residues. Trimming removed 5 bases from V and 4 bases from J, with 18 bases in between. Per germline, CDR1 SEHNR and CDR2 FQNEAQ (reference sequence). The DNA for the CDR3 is TGTGCCAGCAGCCCCGGGGGTGCCGCGGGGGGAAACACCATATATTTT. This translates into CASSPGGAAGGNTIYF. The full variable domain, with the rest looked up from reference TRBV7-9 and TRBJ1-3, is DTGVSQNPRHKITKRGQNVTFRCDPISEHNRLYWYRQTLGQGPEFLTYFQNEAQLEKSRLLSDRFSAERPKGSFSTLEIQRTEQGDSAMYLCASSPGGAAGGNTIYFGEGSWLTVV.

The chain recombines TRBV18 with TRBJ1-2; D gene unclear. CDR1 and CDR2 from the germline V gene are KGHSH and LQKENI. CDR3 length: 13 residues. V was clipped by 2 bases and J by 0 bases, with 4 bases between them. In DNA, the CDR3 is TGTGCCAGCTCACCAACAACTAACTATGGCTACACCTTC. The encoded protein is CASSPTTNYGYTF. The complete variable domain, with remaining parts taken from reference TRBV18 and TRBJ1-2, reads NAGVMQNPRHLVRRRGQEARLRCSPMKGHSHVYWYRQLPEEGLKFMVYLQKENIIDESGMPKERFSAEFPKEGPSILRIQQVVRGDSAAYFCASSPTTNYGYTFGSGTRLTVV.

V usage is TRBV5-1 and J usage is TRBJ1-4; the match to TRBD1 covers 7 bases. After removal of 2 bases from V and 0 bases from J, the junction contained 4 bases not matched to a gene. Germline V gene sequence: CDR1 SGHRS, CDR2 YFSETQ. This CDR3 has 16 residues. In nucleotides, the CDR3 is TGCGCCAGCAGCTTCGGGACAGCGGCAACTAATGAAAAACTGTTTTTT. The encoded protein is CASSFGTAATNEKLFF.

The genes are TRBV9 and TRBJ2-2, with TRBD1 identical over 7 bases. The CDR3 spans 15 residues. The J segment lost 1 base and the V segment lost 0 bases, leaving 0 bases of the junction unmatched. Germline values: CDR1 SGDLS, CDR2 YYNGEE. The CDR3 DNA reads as TGTGCCAGCAGCGTAGGGACAGGGAACACCGGGGAGCTGTTTTTT. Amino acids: CASSVGTGNTGELFF.

This CDR3 is CASSLRQTEAFF. In DNA form, the CDR3 reads TGTGCCAGCAGCCTTAGACAGACTGAAGCTTTCTTT. This chain links TRBV7-8 with TRBJ1-1; D may be TRBD1 (5 bases). CDR1 is SGHVS, CDR2 FQNEAQ, per germline. The CDR3 runs to 12 residues. Trimming cost V 5 bases and J 5 bases, with 9 bases left between them. Looking up the rest from reference TRBV7-8 and TRBJ1-1 gives the full variable domain: GAGVSQSPRYKVAKRGQDVALRCDPISGHVSLFWYQQALGQGPEFLTYFQNEAQLDKSGLPSDRFFAERPEGSVSTLKIQRTQQEDSAVYLCASSLRQTEAFFGQGTRLTVV.

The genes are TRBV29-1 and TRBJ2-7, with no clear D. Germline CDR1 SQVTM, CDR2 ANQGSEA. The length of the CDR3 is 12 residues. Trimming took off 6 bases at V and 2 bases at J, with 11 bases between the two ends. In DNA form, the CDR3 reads TGCAGCGTCCGAACAGCTACCTACGAGCAGTACTTC. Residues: CSVRTATYEQYF.

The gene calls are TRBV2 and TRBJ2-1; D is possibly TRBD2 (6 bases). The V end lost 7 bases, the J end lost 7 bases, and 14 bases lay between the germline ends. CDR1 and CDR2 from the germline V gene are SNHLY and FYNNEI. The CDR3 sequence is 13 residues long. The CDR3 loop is CASTRLVGNEQFF. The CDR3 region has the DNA TGTGCCAGCACAAGACTAGTTGGTAATGAGCAGTTCTTC.

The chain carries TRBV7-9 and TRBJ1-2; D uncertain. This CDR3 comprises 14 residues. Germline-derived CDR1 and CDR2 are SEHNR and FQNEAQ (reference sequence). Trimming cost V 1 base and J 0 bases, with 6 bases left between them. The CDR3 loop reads CASSLGHTNYGYTF. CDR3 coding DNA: TGTGCCAGCAGCTTAGGACACACTAACTATGGCTACACCTTC.